A selection of T cell receptor beta chains follows, all from one sample in a study of cytomegalovirus exposure and HLA in healthy donors. Profiled with immunoSEQ multiplex PCR; TCRdb holds only in-frame clones, not every one. In the table there are about 240,000 clones, approximately 84% of which are singletons. The specimen was PBMCs. The receptors were gathered from a woman under 40 in good health and CMV-seropositive. Each CDR3 is given with its conserved first and last residue. A D gene is named only where the DNA matches it firmly. The listing skips clone size in some rows; elsewhere it reads once, few, many or a size class.

D gene: NA; CDR3 length: 15; J gene: TRBJ2-1; V gene: TRBV2; clone size: NA; CDR3 DNA: TGTGCCAGCAGTGAAGCGAGCGCTAGCGTGGATGAGCAGTTCTTC; CDR3 protein: CASSEASASVDEQFF
D gene: TRBD1; CDR3 length: 19; J gene: TRBJ1-3; V gene: TRBV9; clone size: NA; CDR3 DNA: TGTGCCAGCAGCGTAGCTGCCCGACAAGACAGGGACTCTGGAAACACCATATATTTT; CDR3 protein: CASSVAARQDRDSGNTIYF
D gene: NA; CDR3 length: 17; J gene: TRBJ1-4; V gene: TRBV7-8; clone size: NA; CDR3 DNA: TGTGCCAGCAGCTTAAATATCCTGGGGGCCTGGAGTGAAAAACTGTTTTTT; CDR3 protein: CASSLNILGAWSEKLFF
D gene: NA; CDR3 length: 13; J gene: TRBJ1-4; V gene: TRBV28; clone size: NA; CDR3 DNA: TGTGCCACCTCGAGGGGGGGGGCGGAAAAACTGTTTTTT; CDR3 protein: CATSRGGAEKLFF
D gene: NA; CDR3 length: 17; J gene: TRBJ1-5; V gene: TRBV18; clone size: NA; CDR3 DNA: TGTGCCAGCTCACCACTAGGTTCTCGGGAAGGCAATCAGCCCCAGCATTTT; CDR3 protein: CASSPLGSREGNQPQHF
D gene: NA; CDR3 length: 13; J gene: TRBJ2-1; V gene: TRBV29-1; clone size: NA; CDR3 DNA: TGCAGCGCCCGGGATTACTCCTACAATGAGCAGTTCTTC; CDR3 protein: CSARDYSYNEQFF
D gene: NA; CDR3 length: 16; J gene: TRBJ1-5; V gene: TRBV4-1; clone size: NA; CDR3 DNA: TGCGCCAGCAGCCAAGAACCCACTTATAGCAATCAGCCCCAGCATTTT; CDR3 protein: CASSQEPTYSNQPQHF
D gene: TRBD1; CDR3 length: 15; J gene: TRBJ1-5; V gene: TRBV7-8; clone size: NA; CDR3 DNA: TGTGCCAGCAGCTTAGGTGGGGCAGGGGGTCAGCCCCAGCATTTT; CDR3 protein: CASSLGGAGGQPQHF
D gene: TRBD1; CDR3 length: 15; J gene: TRBJ1-2; V gene: TRBV19; clone size: NA; CDR3 DNA: TGTGCCAGTAGTTCGCAGGGGGCGCCGGGCTATGGCTACACCTTC; CDR3 protein: CASSSQGAPGYGYTF
D gene: TRBD2; CDR3 length: 16; J gene: TRBJ2-1; V gene: TRBV5-1; clone size: NA; CDR3 DNA: TGCGCCAGCAGCCTAAGCGGGGGGTCCTCCTACAATGAGCAGTTCTTC; CDR3 protein: CASSLSGGSSYNEQFF
D gene: NA; CDR3 length: 13; J gene: TRBJ2-7; V gene: TRBV29-1; clone size: NA; CDR3 DNA: TGCAGCGTCTTATGGACAATATCCTACGAGCAGTACTTC; CDR3 protein: CSVLWTISYEQYF
D gene: TRBD1; CDR3 length: 14; J gene: TRBJ2-3; V gene: TRBV29-1; clone size: NA; CDR3 DNA: TGCAGCGTTTTCGGGACAGGTAGCACAGATACGCAGTATTTT; CDR3 protein: CSVFGTGSTDTQYF
D gene: NA; CDR3 length: 13; J gene: TRBJ1-1; V gene: TRBV6-5; clone size: once; CDR3 DNA: TGTGCCAGCCGGCCCCTGGCAGGCACTGAAGCTTTCTTT; CDR3 protein: CASRPLAGTEAFF
D gene: NA; CDR3 length: 13; J gene: TRBJ1-1; V gene: TRBV2; clone size: NA; CDR3 DNA: TGTGCCAGCAGCATCCAGGGTTACACTGAAGCTTTCTTT; CDR3 protein: CASSIQGYTEAFF
D gene: NA; CDR3 length: 13; J gene: TRBJ1-1; V gene: TRBV5-1; clone size: NA; CDR3 DNA: TGCGCCACGAAGGTGAGGGAAAACACTGAAGCTTTCTTT; CDR3 protein: CATKVRENTEAFF
D gene: TRBD1; CDR3 length: 14; J gene: TRBJ2-7; V gene: TRBV28; clone size: NA; CDR3 DNA: TGTGCCAGCCACTCCTTCGAGGGGGCGGACGAGCAGTACTTC; CDR3 protein: CASHSFEGADEQYF
D gene: TRBD2; CDR3 length: 16; J gene: TRBJ2-5; V gene: TRBV13; clone size: once; CDR3 DNA: TGTGCCAGCAGCTTAGAGGGACTAGCGGAGCAAGAGACCCAGTACTTC; CDR3 protein: CASSLEGLAEQETQYF
D gene: TRBD2; CDR3 length: 18; J gene: TRBJ2-7; V gene: TRBV5-6; clone size: once; CDR3 DNA: TGTGCCAGCAGCCCGGAAAGGACTAGCGGGAGTGCAACCTACGAGCAGTACTTC; CDR3 protein: CASSPERTSGSATYEQYF
D gene: NA; CDR3 length: 13; J gene: TRBJ2-7; V gene: TRBV6-1; clone size: NA; CDR3 DNA: TGTGCCAGCAGTGAAGCATACTTATACGAGCAGTACTTC; CDR3 protein: CASSEAYLYEQYF
D gene: TRBD2; CDR3 length: 15; J gene: TRBJ2-1; V gene: TRBV27; clone size: NA; CDR3 DNA: TGTGCCAGTTGGCCGGGACTAGTGTCCTACAATGAGCAGTTCTTC; CDR3 protein: CASWPGLVSYNEQFF
D gene: NA; CDR3 length: 13; J gene: TRBJ2-1; V gene: TRBV28; clone size: NA; CDR3 DNA: TGTGCGACCCAGGGGGGACCCTACAATGAGCAGTTCTTC; CDR3 protein: CATQGGPYNEQFF
D gene: TRBD2; CDR3 length: 15; J gene: TRBJ2-1; V gene: TRBV10-3; clone size: NA; CDR3 DNA: TGTGCCATGAAAGAGAGCGGGAGGGAATACAATGAGCAGTTCTTC; CDR3 protein: CAMKESGREYNEQFF
D gene: TRBD2; CDR3 length: 16; J gene: TRBJ2-1; V gene: TRBV6-1; clone size: once; CDR3 DNA: TGTGCCAGCAGTGGTTTAATTGCGGGGGGGTACAATGAGCAGTTCTTC; CDR3 protein: CASSGLIAGGYNEQFF
D gene: NA; CDR3 length: 15; J gene: TRBJ1-1; V gene: TRBV27; clone size: NA; CDR3 DNA: TGTGCCAGTCAAATCGGGCGGGGGGCGCCGACTGAAGCTTTCTTT; CDR3 protein: CASQIGRGAPTEAFF
D gene: NA; CDR3 length: 15; J gene: TRBJ1-5; V gene: TRBV5-1; clone size: NA; CDR3 DNA: TGCGCCAGCAGCTTCGGGAGCGGAAGCAATCAGCCCCAGCATTTT; CDR3 protein: CASSFGSGSNQPQHF
D gene: NA; CDR3 length: 13; J gene: TRBJ2-3; V gene: TRBV15; clone size: NA; CDR3 DNA: TGTGCCACCAGCAGATCTAGCACAGATACGCAGTATTTT; CDR3 protein: CATSRSSTDTQYF
D gene: NA; CDR3 length: 15; J gene: TRBJ2-7; V gene: TRBV5-4; clone size: NA; CDR3 DNA: TGTGCCAGCAGCCCCAGGACTACCCTAAGTGGGGAGCAGTACTTC; CDR3 protein: CASSPRTTLSGEQYF
D gene: NA; CDR3 length: 16; J gene: TRBJ1-5; V gene: TRBV27; clone size: NA; CDR3 DNA: TGTGCCAGCAGCCCTACCCGATCGAATAGCAATCAGCCCCAGCATTTT; CDR3 protein: CASSPTRSNSNQPQHF
D gene: TRBD1; CDR3 length: 13; J gene: TRBJ1-2; V gene: TRBV6-1; clone size: NA; CDR3 DNA: TGTGCCAGCACTCAGGGGGAGGTGGATGGCTACACCTTC; CDR3 protein: CASTQGEVDGYTF
D gene: NA; CDR3 length: 12; J gene: TRBJ2-7; V gene: TRBV30; clone size: NA; CDR3 DNA: TGTGCCTGGAATCAGGGGCCCTACGAGCAGTACTTC; CDR3 protein: CAWNQGPYEQYF
D gene: NA; CDR3 length: 14; J gene: TRBJ1-2; V gene: TRBV11-3; clone size: NA; CDR3 DNA: TGTGCCAGCAGCTTCGGGGGGAGTAACTATGGCTACACCTTC; CDR3 protein: CASSFGGSNYGYTF
D gene: NA; CDR3 length: 16; J gene: TRBJ1-5; V gene: TRBV27; clone size: NA; CDR3 DNA: TGTGCCAGCAGTCCCGACTCCTTAAGGAGCAATCAGCCCCAGCATTTT; CDR3 protein: CASSPDSLRSNQPQHF
D gene: NA; CDR3 length: 13; J gene: TRBJ2-2; V gene: TRBV2; clone size: NA; CDR3 DNA: TGTGCCAGCAGTGCAGGGACAACCGGGGAGCTGTTTTTT; CDR3 protein: CASSAGTTGELFF
D gene: TRBD2; CDR3 length: 17; J gene: TRBJ2-1; V gene: TRBV9; clone size: NA; CDR3 DNA: TGTGCCAGCAGCTGGGGGGTACTAGCGGGAGCATCCAATGAGCAGTTCTTC; CDR3 protein: CASSWGVLAGASNEQFF
D gene: NA; CDR3 length: 14; J gene: TRBJ1-1; V gene: TRBV9; clone size: few; CDR3 DNA: TGTGCCAGCAGCGGGTTGGGGGGGCACACTGAAGCTTTCTTT; CDR3 protein: CASSGLGGHTEAFF
D gene: NA; CDR3 length: 13; J gene: TRBJ2-7; V gene: TRBV30; clone size: NA; CDR3 DNA: TGTGCCTGGAGTGGGGCGCGGGGTCTCGAGCAGTACTTC; CDR3 protein: CAWSGARGLEQYF
D gene: NA; CDR3 length: 11; J gene: TRBJ2-5; V gene: TRBV2; clone size: NA; CDR3 DNA: TGTGCCAGCAGCGACCAAGAGACCCAGTACTTC; CDR3 protein: CASSDQETQYF
D gene: TRBD2; CDR3 length: 17; J gene: TRBJ2-7; V gene: TRBV7-9; clone size: NA; CDR3 DNA: TGTGCCAGCGACCTTCCCCGGGGGCTAGCGGGAGACTACGAGCAGTACTTC; CDR3 protein: CASDLPRGLAGDYEQYF
D gene: TRBD1; CDR3 length: 14; J gene: TRBJ1-2; V gene: TRBV5-1; clone size: NA; CDR3 DNA: TGCGCCAGCAGCTTGGGACAGGGGAACTATGGCTACACCTTC; CDR3 protein: CASSLGQGNYGYTF
D gene: TRBD1; CDR3 length: 14; J gene: TRBJ2-5; V gene: TRBV7-9; clone size: NA; CDR3 DNA: TGTGCCAGCAGCTTGGAAGACAGGGAAGAGACCCAGTACTTC; CDR3 protein: CASSLEDREETQYF
D gene: NA; CDR3 length: 15; J gene: TRBJ1-4; V gene: TRBV15; clone size: NA; CDR3 DNA: TGTGCCACCAGCAGAGATCTCCAGCGAAATGAAAAACTGTTTTTT; CDR3 protein: CATSRDLQRNEKLFF
D gene: NA; CDR3 length: 16; J gene: TRBJ2-1; V gene: TRBV11-3; clone size: NA; CDR3 DNA: TGTGCCAGCAGTCCTCCCACCGGGACTTTCTACAATGAGCAGTTCTTC; CDR3 protein: CASSPPTGTFYNEQFF
D gene: TRBD2; CDR3 length: 15; J gene: TRBJ2-1; V gene: TRBV18; clone size: NA; CDR3 DNA: TGTGCCAGCTCTGTTCTAGCGGGAGGGTACAATGAGCAGTTCTTC; CDR3 protein: CASSVLAGGYNEQFF
D gene: NA; CDR3 length: 14; J gene: TRBJ1-5; V gene: TRBV5-1; clone size: NA; CDR3 DNA: TGCGCCAGCAGCGTGGGCGGTGGGAATCAGCCCCAGCATTTT; CDR3 protein: CASSVGGGNQPQHF
D gene: TRBD2; CDR3 length: 15; J gene: TRBJ2-1; V gene: TRBV30; clone size: NA; CDR3 DNA: TGTGCCTGGAGTGGTACTAGCGGGAGGGCATATGAGCAGTTCTTC; CDR3 protein: CAWSGTSGRAYEQFF
D gene: TRBD2; CDR3 length: 14; J gene: TRBJ2-5; V gene: TRBV28; clone size: NA; CDR3 DNA: TGTGCCAGCGGGAGCGGGAGGGCCGCGGAGACCCAGTACTTC; CDR3 protein: CASGSGRAAETQYF
D gene: TRBD2; CDR3 length: 15; J gene: TRBJ2-7; V gene: TRBV27; clone size: NA; CDR3 DNA: TGTGCCAGCAAAAGGAGTAGCGGGCGGTCCTACGAGCAGTACTTC; CDR3 protein: CASKRSSGRSYEQYF
D gene: TRBD2; CDR3 length: 16; J gene: TRBJ2-7; V gene: TRBV27; clone size: NA; CDR3 DNA: TGTGCCAGCAGTTTATCCGGGGGGGGAGGACCGTACGAGCAGTACTTC; CDR3 protein: CASSLSGGGGPYEQYF
D gene: NA; CDR3 length: 13; J gene: TRBJ2-3; V gene: TRBV19; clone size: NA; CDR3 DNA: TGTGCCAGTAGTATACAGGGCACAGATACGCAGTATTTT; CDR3 protein: CASSIQGTDTQYF